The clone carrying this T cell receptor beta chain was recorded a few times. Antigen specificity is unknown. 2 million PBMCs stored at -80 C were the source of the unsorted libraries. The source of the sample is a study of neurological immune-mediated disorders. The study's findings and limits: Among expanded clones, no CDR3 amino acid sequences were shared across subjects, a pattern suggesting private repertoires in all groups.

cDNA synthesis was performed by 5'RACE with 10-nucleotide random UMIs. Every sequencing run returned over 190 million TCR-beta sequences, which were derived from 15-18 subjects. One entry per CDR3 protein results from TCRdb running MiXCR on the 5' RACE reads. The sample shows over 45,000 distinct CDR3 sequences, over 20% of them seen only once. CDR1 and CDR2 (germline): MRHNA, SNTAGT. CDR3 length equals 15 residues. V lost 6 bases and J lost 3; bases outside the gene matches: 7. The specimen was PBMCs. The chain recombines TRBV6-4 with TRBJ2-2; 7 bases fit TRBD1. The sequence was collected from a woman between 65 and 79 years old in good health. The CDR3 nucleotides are TGTGCCAGCAGACCCACAGGGGTCGACACCGGGGAGCTGTTTTTT. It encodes CASRPTGVDTGELFF.